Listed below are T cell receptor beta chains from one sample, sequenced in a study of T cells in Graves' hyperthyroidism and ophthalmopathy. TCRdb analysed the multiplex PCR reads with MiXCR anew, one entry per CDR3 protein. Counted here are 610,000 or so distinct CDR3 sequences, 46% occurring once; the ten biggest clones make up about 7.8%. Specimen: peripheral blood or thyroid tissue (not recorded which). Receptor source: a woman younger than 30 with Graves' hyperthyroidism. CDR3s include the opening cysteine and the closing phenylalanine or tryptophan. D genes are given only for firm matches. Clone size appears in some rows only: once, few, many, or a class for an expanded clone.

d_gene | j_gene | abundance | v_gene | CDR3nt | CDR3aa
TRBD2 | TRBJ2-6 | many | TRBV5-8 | TGTGCCAGCAGCTTGGGACTAGCGGGCTCTGGGGCCAACGTCCTGACTTTC | CASSLGLAGSGANVLTF
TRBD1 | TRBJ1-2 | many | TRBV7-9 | TGTGCCAGCAGCCGGGACAGGTACTATGGCTACACCTTC | CASSRDRYYGYTF
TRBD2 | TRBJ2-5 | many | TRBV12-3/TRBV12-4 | TGTGCCAGCAGTTTCAGAGCGGGACTAGCGGGAGGCCCGCCCTCCCGGGAGACCCAGTACTTC | CASSFRAGLAGGPPSRETQYF
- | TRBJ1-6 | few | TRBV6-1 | TGTGCCAGCAGTGAAAGGCCAGGGTTTTCGTATAATTCACCCCTCCACTTT | CASSERPGFSYNSPLHF
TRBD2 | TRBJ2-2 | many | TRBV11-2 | TGTGCCAGCAGCAGACCTAGCGGGACCCACACCGGGGAGCTGTTTTTT | CASSRPSGTHTGELFF
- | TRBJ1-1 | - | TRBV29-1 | TGCAGCGTAGGACAGTTAAACACTGAAGCTTTCTTT | CSVGQLNTEAFF
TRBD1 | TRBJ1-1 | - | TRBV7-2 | TGTGCCAGCAGCTTAGATAGGGCAGGGGGAATGAACACTGAAGCTTTCTTT | CASSLDRAGGMNTEAFF
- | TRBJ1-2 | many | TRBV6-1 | TGTGCCAGCAGCCGAGACAGGTTGGAGGGCTACACCTTC | CASSRDRLEGYTF
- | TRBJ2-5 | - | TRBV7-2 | TGTGCCAGCTGCACGCCCAGGCAAGAGACCCAGTACTTC | CASCTPRQETQYF
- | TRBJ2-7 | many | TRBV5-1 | TGCGCCAGCAGCTTGACGATGGGACGTAATTACGAGCAGTACTTC | CASSLTMGRNYEQYF
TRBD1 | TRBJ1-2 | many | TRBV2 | TGTGCCAGCAGTGAGTGGACAGGGGGCGGTGGGCATGGCTACACCTTC | CASSEWTGGGGHGYTF
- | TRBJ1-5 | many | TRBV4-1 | TGCGCCAGCAGCCAGGGCACGGGCCTTAGCAATCAGCCCCAGCATTTT | CASSQGTGLSNQPQHF
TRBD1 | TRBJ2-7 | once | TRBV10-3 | TGTGCCATCACCGACCGTACCGGGACAGGGGGCGAGCAGTACTTC | CAITDRTGTGGEQYF
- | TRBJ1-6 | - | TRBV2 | TGTGCCAGCAGTGAGGACTTACGGGATTCACCCCTCCACTTT | CASSEDLRDSPLHF
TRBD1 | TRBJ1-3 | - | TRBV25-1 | TGTGCCAACAGGGGATGGGGCTCTGGAAACACCATATATTTT | CANRGWGSGNTIYF
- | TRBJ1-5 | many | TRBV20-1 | TGCAGTGCTCGAAGACCCTTTAGCAATCAGCCCCAGCATTTT | CSARRPFSNQPQHF
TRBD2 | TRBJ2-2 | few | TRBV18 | TGTGCCAGCTCTCCTGCGGGCGGACTAGAACTCACCGGGGAGCTGTTTTTT | CASSPAGGLELTGELFF
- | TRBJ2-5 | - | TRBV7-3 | TGTGCCAGCAGCTTTGGAGGGACCCAAGAGACCCAGTACTTC | CASSFGGTQETQYF
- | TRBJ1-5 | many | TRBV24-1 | TGTGCCACCAGTCAAGGGCGCGGCAATCAGCCCCAGCATTTT | CATSQGRGNQPQHF
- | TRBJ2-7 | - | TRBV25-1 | TGTGCTAGAGATCAGGCAGGGGTCTACGAGCAGTACTTC | CARDQAGVYEQYF
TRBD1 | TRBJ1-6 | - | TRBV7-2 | TGTGCCAGCAGCCAAGAGTGGCAGGGGGGAGGATATAATTCACCCCTCCACTTT | CASSQEWQGGGYNSPLHF
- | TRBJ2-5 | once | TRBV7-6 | TGTGCCAGCAGCTACCTCCCCGCGGGGGCTGAGACCCGGTACTTC | CASSYLPAGAETRYF
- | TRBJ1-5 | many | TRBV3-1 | TGTGCCAGCAGCCCGAGTAGACGGGGGCAACTGCATTTT | CASSPSRRGQLHF
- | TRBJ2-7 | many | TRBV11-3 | TGTGCCAGCAGCTCCAACGACCGGGAGCAGTACTTC | CASSSNDREQYF
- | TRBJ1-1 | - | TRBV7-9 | TGTGCCAGCAGCCAAGAGCGGTCTGACACTGAAGCTTTCTTT | CASSQERSDTEAFF
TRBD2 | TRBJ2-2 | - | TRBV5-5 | TGTGCCAGCAGCTCTCGATTAGGGGCTAGCGGGGTAGGGGAGCTGTTTTTT | CASSSRLGASGVGELFF
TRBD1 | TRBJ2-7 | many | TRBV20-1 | TGCAGTGCTAGAACAGGGGGCTTCTACGAGCAGTACTTC | CSARTGGFYEQYF
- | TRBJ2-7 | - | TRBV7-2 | TGTGCCAGCAGCCCGGGCAGGGGGTACTTC | CASSPGRGYF
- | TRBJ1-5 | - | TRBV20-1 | TGCAGTGCTAGACTTGGCAGACGGCCCCAGCATTTT | CSARLGRRPQHF
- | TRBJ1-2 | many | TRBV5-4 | TGTGCCAGCACGACAGAGAACTATGGCTACACCTTC | CASTTENYGYTF
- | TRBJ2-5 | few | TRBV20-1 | TGCAGTGCTAGGGGGGCTTTCGGAGAGACCCAGTACTTC | CSARGAFGETQYF
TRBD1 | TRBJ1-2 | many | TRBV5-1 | TGCGCCAGCAGCACCTCCGGGACAGGGTTCTATGGCTACACCTTC | CASSTSGTGFYGYTF
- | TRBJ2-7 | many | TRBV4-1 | TGCGCCAGCAGCTACGGAGACACAGCCTACGAGCAGTACTTC | CASSYGDTAYEQYF
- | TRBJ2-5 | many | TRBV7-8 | TGTGCCAGCAGCTTGTATATCGGGACCCAAGAGACCCAGTACTTC | CASSLYIGTQETQYF
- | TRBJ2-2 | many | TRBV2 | TGTGCCAGCAGTGAAGATCTGGGGCGGACCGGGGAGCTGTTTTTT | CASSEDLGRTGELFF
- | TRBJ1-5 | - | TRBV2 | TGTGCCAGCAGCCCCAAAGGGGATCAGCCCCAGCATTTT | CASSPKGDQPQHF
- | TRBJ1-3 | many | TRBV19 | TGTGCCAGTAGTATACAGGGTGGAAACACCATATATTTT | CASSIQGGNTIYF
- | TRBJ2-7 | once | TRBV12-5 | TGTGCTAGTGGCCTCGGGAGAAGCGGCGAGCAGTACTTC | CASGLGRSGEQYF
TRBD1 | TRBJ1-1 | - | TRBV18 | TGTGCCAGCTCACCGGTCCCGGAACAGGGGTTGAACACTGAAGCTTTCTTT | CASSPVPEQGLNTEAFF
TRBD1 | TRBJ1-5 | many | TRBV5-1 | TGCGCCAGCAGCGCCGGGACAGGGGAGTTGCAGCCCCAGCATTTT | CASSAGTGELQPQHF
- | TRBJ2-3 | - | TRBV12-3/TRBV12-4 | TGTGCCACCACGACCATCACAGATACGCAGTATTTT | CATTTITDTQYF
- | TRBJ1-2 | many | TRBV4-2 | TGTGCCAGCAGCCAAGAGCCATCCGGGACATTTTCCTATGGCTACACCTTC | CASSQEPSGTFSYGYTF
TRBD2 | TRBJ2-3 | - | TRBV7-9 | TGTGCCAGCAGCTTTCGACTAGCGGAGAGCACAGATACGCAGTATTTT | CASSFRLAESTDTQYF
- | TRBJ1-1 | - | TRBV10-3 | TGTGCCATCAGTGTGGAAGGGGGGACGAACACTGAAGCTTTCTTT | CAISVEGGTNTEAFF
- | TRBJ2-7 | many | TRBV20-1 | TGCAGTGCTTGGACGGACTACGAGCAGTACTTC | CSAWTDYEQYF
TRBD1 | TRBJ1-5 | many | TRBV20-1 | TGCAGTGCTGCAAGGGACAGCTTCAATCAGCCCCAGCATTTT | CSAARDSFNQPQHF
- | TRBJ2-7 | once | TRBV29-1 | TGCAGCGTTGAACGGACCCCCTACGAGCAGTACTTC | CSVERTPYEQYF
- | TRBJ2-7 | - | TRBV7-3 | TGTGCCAGCAGCACATGGGGATCCGAGCAGTACTTC | CASSTWGSEQYF
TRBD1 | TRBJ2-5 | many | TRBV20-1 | TGCAGTGCTAGAGTTTCAGGGGGCGAGAGAGAGACCCAGTACTTC | CSARVSGGERETQYF
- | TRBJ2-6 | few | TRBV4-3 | TGCGCCAGCAGCCAAGCACAGAGGTCTGGGGCCAACGTCCTGACTTTC | CASSQAQRSGANVLTF
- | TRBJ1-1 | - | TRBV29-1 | TGCAGCGGGGGTGGGGGGCGTGAAGCTTTCTTT | CSGGGGREAFF
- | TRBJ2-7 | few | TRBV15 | TGTGCCACCAGCAGGTGGACACGAAGCTCCTACGAGCAGTACTTC | CATSRWTRSSYEQYF
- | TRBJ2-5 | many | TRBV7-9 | TGTGCCAGCAGCTTAGGCATACAGCCCCAAGGGGAGACCCAGTACTTC | CASSLGIQPQGETQYF
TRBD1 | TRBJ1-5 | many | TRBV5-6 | TGTGCCAGCAGCTCCGGGACAGGGTTCAATCAGCCCCAGCATTTT | CASSSGTGFNQPQHF
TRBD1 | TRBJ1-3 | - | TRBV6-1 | TGTGCCAGCAGTTTGGGCCCCGGAGGGGGGACAGGGGTTGCTGGAAACACCATATATTTT | CASSLGPGGGTGVAGNTIYF
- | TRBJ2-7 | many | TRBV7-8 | TGTGCCAGCAGCTCAGGCTTGGCCGAGCAGTACTTC | CASSSGLAEQYF
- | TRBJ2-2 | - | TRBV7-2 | TGTGCCAGCAGCGGCGACAAGAACACCGGGGAGCTGTCTTGG | CASSGDKNTGELSW
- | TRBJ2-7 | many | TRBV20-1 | TGCAGTGCTAGAGATCGGGAAGGGAGCTCCTACGAGCAGTACTTC | CSARDREGSSYEQYF
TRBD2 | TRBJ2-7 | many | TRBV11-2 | TGTGCCAGCAGCTCCCTGACTAGCGGGAGGCTTAAGTACTTC | CASSSLTSGRLKYF